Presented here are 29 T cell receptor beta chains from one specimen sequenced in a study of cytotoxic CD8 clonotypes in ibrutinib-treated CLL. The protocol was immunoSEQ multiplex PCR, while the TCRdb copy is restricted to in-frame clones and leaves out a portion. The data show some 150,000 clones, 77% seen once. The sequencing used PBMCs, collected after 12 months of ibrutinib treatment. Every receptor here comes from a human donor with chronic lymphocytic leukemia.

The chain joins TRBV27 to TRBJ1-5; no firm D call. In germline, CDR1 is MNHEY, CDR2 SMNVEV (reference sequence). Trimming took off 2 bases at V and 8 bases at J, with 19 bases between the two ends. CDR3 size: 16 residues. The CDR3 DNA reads TGTGCCAGCAGTTTACTCACAGCGGGAGGCGGGGAGCCCCAGCATTTT. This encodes CASSLLTAGGGEPQHF.

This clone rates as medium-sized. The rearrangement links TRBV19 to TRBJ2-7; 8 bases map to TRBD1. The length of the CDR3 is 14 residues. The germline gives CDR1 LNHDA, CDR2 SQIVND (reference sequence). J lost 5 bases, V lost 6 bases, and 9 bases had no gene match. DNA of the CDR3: TGTGCCAGTAGAACCGGGACAGGAGTCGACGAGCAGTACTTC. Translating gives CASRTGTGVDEQYF.

As DNA, the CDR3 is TGTGCCTGGAGTGTAGGCAGGGAGGGGCGAAAACTGTTTTTT. The encoded protein is CAWSVGREGRKLFF. This chain uses TRBV30 with TRBJ1-4; perhaps TRBD1 as D (5 bases). Germline CDR1 and CDR2: GTSNPN and SVGIG (reference sequence). Trimming removed 0 bases at V and 10 bases at J, with 15 bases between. CDR3 length: 14 amino acids.

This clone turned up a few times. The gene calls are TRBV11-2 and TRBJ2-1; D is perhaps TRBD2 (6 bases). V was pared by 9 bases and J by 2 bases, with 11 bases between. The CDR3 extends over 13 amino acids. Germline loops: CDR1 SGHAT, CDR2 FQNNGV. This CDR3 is CASTGETYNEQFF. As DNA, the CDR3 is TGTGCCAGTACGGGAGAAACCTACAATGAGCAGTTCTTC. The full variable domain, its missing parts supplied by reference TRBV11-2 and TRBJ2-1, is EAGVAQSPRYKIIEKRQSVAFWCNPISGHATLYWYQQILGQGPKLLIQFQNNGVVDDSQLPKDRFSAERLKGVDSTLKIQPAKLEDSAVYLCASTGETYNEQFFGPGTRLTVL.

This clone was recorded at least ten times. The CDR3 DNA reads TGTGCCAGCTCACCACAGGGTGCGGAGCCCCAGCATTTT. Amino acids: CASSPQGAEPQHF. This chain uses TRBV18 with TRBJ1-5; the D is unclear. The V end lost 1 base, the J end lost 8 bases, and 9 bases lay between the germline ends. The length of the CDR3 is 13 residues. Germline values: CDR1 KGHSH, CDR2 LQKENI.

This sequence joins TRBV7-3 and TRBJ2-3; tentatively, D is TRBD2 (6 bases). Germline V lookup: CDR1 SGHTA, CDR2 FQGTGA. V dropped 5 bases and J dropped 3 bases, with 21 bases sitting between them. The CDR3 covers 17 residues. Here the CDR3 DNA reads TGTGCCAGCAGCCCGAACTCTAACCGGGAGTTGACAGATACGCAGTATTTT. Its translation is CASSPNSNRELTDTQYF.

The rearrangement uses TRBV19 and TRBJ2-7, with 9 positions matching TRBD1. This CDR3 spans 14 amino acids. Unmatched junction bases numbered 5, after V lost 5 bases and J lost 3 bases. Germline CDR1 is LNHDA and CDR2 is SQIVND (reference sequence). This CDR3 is CASSVTGGDYEQYF. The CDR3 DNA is TGTGCCAGTAGTGTGACAGGGGGAGACTACGAGCAGTACTTC.

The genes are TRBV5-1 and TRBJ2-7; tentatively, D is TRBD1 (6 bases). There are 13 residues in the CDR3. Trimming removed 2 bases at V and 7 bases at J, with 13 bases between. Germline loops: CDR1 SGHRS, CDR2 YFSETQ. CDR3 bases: TGCGCCAGCAGCTTATTCAGGGGTCAGGAGCAGTACTTC. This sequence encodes CASSLFRGQEQYF.

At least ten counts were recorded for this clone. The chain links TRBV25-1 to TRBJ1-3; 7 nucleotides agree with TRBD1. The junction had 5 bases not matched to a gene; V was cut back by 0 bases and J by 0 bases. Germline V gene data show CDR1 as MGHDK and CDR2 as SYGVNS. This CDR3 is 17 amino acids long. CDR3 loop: CASSEYDRVVSGNTIYF. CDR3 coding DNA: TGTGCCAGCAGTGAATATGACAGGGTAGTCTCTGGAAACACCATATATTTT. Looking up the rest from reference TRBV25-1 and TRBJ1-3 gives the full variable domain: EADIYQTPRYLVIGTGKKITLECSQTMGHDKMYWYQQDPGMELHLIHYSYGVNSTEKGDLSSESTVSRIRTEHFPLTLESARPSHTSQYLCASSEYDRVVSGNTIYFGEGSWLTVV.

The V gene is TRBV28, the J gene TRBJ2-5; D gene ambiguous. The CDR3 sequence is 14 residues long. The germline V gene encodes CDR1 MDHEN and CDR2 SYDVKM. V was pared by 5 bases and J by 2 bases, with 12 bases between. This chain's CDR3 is CASSPPWVQETQYF. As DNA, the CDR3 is TGTGCCAGCAGTCCCCCGTGGGTGCAAGAGACCCAGTACTTC.

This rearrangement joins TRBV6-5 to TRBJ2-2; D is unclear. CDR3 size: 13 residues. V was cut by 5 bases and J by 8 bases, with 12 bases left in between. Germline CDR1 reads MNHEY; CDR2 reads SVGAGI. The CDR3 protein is CASSRIGKGELFF. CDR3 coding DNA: TGTGCCAGCAGTCGAATAGGGAAAGGGGAGCTGTTTTTT.

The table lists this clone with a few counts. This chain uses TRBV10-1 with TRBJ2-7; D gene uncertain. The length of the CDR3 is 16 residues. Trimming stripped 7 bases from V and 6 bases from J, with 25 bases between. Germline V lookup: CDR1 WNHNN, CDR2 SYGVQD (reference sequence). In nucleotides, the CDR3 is TGCGCCAGCAACCCGGCTACTTGCTGTACTTCAGGCGAGCAGTACTTC. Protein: CASNPATCCTSGEQYF.

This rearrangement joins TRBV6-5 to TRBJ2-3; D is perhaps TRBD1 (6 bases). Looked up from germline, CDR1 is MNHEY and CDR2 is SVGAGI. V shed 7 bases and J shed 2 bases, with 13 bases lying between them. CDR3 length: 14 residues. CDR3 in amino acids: CASKQGSFTDTQYF. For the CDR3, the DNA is TGTGCCAGCAAGCAGGGGTCATTCACAGATACGCAGTATTTT.

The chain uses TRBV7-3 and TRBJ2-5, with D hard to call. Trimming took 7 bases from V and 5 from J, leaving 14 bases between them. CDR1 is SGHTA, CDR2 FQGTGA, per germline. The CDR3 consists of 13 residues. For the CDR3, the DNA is TGTGCCAGCAACCTTGGTGTCGGGGAGACCCAGTACTTC. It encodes CASNLGVGETQYF.

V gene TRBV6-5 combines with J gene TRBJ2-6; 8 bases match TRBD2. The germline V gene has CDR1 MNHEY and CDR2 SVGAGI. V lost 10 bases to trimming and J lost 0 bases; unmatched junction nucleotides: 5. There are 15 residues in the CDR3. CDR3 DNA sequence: TGTGCCATCGGGAGGGTGACCTCTGGGGCCAACGTCCTGACTTTC. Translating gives CAIGRVTSGANVLTF.

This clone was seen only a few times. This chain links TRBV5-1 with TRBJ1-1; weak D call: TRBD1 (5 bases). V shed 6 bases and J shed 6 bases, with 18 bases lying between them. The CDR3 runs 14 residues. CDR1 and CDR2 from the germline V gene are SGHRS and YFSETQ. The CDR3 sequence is CASKRDGEQAEAFF. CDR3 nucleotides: TGCGCCAGCAAACGGGACGGGGAACAGGCTGAAGCTTTCTTT.

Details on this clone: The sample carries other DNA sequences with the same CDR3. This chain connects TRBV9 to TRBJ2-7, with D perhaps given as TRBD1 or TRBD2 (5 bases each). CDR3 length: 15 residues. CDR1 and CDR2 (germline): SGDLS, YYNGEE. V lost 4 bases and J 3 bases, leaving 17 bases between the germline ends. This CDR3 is CASSPRDGPYYEQYF. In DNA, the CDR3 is TGTGCCAGCAGCCCCCGGGACGGTCCTTACTACGAGCAGTACTTC.

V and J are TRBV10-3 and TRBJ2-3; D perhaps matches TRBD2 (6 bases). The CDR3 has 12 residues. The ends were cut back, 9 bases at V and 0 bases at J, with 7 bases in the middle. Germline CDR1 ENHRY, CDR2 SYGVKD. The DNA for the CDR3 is TGTGCCATAGGGACTAGCACAGATACGCAGTATTTT. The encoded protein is CAIGTSTDTQYF.

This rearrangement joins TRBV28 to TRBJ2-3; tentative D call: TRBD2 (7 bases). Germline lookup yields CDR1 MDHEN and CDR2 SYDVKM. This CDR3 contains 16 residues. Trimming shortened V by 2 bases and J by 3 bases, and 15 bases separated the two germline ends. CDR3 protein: CASSLVGGGSTDTQYF. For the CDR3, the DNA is TGTGCCAGCAGTTTAGTCGGGGGCGGGAGTACAGATACGCAGTATTTT.

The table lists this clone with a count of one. CDR3 bases: TGTGCCAGCAGCCTCCAGGGTGGGGACACTGAAGCTTTCTTT. Protein: CASSLQGGDTEAFF. The rearrangement uses TRBV28 and TRBJ1-1; maybe TRBD1 (5 bases). CDR1 is MDHEN and CDR2 is SYDVKM in the germline V gene. CDR3 size: 14 residues. The V end lost 6 bases, the J end lost 3 bases, and 14 bases lay between the germline ends.

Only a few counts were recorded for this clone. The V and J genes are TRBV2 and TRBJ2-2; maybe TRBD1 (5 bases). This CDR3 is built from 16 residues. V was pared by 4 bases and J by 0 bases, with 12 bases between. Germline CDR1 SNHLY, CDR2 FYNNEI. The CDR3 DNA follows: TGTGCCAGCAGTGTGTCAGGGCTAGCGAACACCGGGGAGCTGTTTTTT. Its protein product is CASSVSGLANTGELFF.

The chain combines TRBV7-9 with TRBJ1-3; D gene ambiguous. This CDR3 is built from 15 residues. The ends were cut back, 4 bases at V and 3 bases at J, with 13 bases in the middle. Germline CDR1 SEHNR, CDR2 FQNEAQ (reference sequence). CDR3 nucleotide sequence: TGTGCCAGCAGCTCTCGCTCGGGCAGTGGAAACACCATATATTTT. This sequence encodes CASSSRSGSGNTIYF. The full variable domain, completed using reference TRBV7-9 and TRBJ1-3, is DTGVSQNPRHKITKRGQNVTFRCDPISEHNRLYWYRQTLGQGPEFLTYFQNEAQLEKSRLLSDRFSAERPKGSFSTLEIQRTEQGDSAMYLCASSSRSGSGNTIYFGEGSWLTVV.

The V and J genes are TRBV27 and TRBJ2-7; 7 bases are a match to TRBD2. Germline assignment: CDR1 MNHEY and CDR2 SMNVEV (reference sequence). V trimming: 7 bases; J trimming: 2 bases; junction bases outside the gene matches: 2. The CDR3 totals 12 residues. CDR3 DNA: TGTGCCAGCAAGCGGGGTCCCTACGAGCAGTACTTC. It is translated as CASKRGPYEQYF.

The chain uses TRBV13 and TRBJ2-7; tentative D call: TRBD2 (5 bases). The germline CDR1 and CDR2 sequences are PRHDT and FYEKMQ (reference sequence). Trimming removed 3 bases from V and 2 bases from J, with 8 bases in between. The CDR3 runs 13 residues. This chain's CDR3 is CASSLGSTYEQYF. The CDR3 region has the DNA TGTGCCAGCAGCTTGGGGAGCACCTACGAGCAGTACTTC.

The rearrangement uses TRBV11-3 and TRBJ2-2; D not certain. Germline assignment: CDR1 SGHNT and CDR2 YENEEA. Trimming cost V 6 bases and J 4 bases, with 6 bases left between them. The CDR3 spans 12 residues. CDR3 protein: CASREVTGELFF. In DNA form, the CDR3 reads TGTGCCAGCAGAGAAGTCACCGGGGAGCTGTTTTTT.

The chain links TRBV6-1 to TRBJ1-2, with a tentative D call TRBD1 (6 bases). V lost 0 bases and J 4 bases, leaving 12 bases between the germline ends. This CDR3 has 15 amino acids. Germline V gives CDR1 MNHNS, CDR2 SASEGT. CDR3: CASSEAGGPFYGYTF. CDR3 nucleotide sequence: TGTGCCAGCAGTGAAGCGGGGGGGCCTTTCTATGGCTACACCTTC.

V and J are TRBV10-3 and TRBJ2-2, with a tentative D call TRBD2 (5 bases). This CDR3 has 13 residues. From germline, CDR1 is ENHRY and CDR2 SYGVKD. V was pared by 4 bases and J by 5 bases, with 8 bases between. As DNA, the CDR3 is TGTGCCATCAGTGGACTATCAACCGGGGAGCTGTTTTTT. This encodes CAISGLSTGELFF.

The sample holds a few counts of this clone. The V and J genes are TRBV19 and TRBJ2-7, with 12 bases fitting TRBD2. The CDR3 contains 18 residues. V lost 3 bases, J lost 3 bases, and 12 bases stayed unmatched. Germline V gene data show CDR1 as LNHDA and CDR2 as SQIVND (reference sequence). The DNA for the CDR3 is TGTGCCAGTAGTATTAGGTTGACTAGCGGGAGTATCGACTACGAGCAGTACTTC. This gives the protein CASSIRLTSGSIDYEQYF.

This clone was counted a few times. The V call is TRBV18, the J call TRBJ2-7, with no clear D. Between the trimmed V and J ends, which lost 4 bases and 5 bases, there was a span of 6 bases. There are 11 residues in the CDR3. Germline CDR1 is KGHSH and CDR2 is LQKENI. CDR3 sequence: CASSQINEQYF. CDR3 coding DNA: TGTGCCAGCTCACAAATAAACGAGCAGTACTTC.